This is a list of T cell receptor beta chains from one sample in a study of CD8 T cells in Susac syndrome. TCRdb passed the immunoSEQ multiplex PCR reads through MiXCR, listing each CDR3 protein once. Found here are about 120,000 distinct CDR3 sequences, roughly 91% of them singletons; the top ten hold roughly 0.14%. The sequencing input was CD4+ T cells from PBMCs. The receptors here all came from a human donor in good health. Both conserved end residues are part of each CDR3. A D gene is named only where the DNA matches it firmly. Rows give clone size only sometimes, using once, few, many, or a class for an expanded clone.

TRBJ2-5 | once | TRBV29-1 | . | CSVALGTSQETQYF | TGCAGCGTTGCGCTAGGGACGAGCCAAGAGACCCAGTACTTC
TRBJ2-5 | . | TRBV6-2/TRBV6-3 | TRBD2 | CASSYGSSGDQETQYF | TGTGCCAGCAGTTACGGGTCTAGCGGAGACCAAGAGACCCAGTACTTC
TRBJ2-7 | . | TRBV29-1 | TRBD1 | CSVVIGGDEQYF | TGCAGCGTGGTAATAGGGGGCGACGAGCAGTACTTC
TRBJ2-3 | . | TRBV30 | . | CAWSIRTSTDTQYF | TGTGCCTGGAGTATACGTACAAGCACAGATACGCAGTATTTT
TRBJ2-1 | . | TRBV6-2/TRBV6-3 | . | CASSYVQVNNEQFF | TGTGCCAGCAGTTACGTGCAGGTTAACAATGAGCAGTTCTTC
TRBJ1-1 | . | TRBV2 | . | CASRPDGAVGTEAFF | TGTGCCAGCAGACCCGATGGGGCGGTAGGGACTGAAGCTTTCTTT
TRBJ1-2 | . | TRBV20-1 | TRBD1 | CSAGQGAEGYTF | TGCAGTGCCGGACAGGGGGCGGAAGGCTACACCTTC
TRBJ1-2 | . | TRBV7-9 | . | CASSLGTGGRAFYGYTF | TGTGCCAGCAGCTTAGGGACCGGAGGGAGGGCTTTCTATGGCTACACCTTC
TRBJ1-5 | . | TRBV6-5 | TRBD1 | CASRGTGRNQPQHF | TGTGCCAGCAGAGGGACAGGGAGGAATCAGCCCCAGCATTTT
TRBJ1-3 | . | TRBV29-1 | . | CSGGDWNTIYF | TGCAGCGGAGGGGATTGGAACACCATATATTTT
TRBJ1-5 | once | TRBV6-5 | . | CASSYVRDSNQPQHF | TGTGCCAGCAGTTACGTCAGGGATAGCAATCAGCCCCAGCATTTT
TRBJ2-1 | . | TRBV12-3/TRBV12-4 | . | CASSPLASTGLFF | TGTGCCAGCAGTCCCCTGGCCTCAACCGGCTTGTTCTTC
TRBJ1-1 | . | TRBV20-1 | . | CSAREGADTEAFF | TGCAGTGCTAGGGAGGGCGCGGACACTGAAGCTTTCTTT
TRBJ2-5 | . | TRBV29-1 | TRBD1 | CSAGQGKETQYF | TGCAGCGCTGGACAGGGTAAAGAGACCCAGTACTTC
TRBJ2-2 | . | TRBV3-1 | . | CASSQGNGGEVTGELFF | TGTGCCAGCAGCCAAGGAAATGGCGGGGAGGTCACCGGGGAGCTGTTTTTT
TRBJ2-5 | . | TRBV27 | TRBD1 | CASSSLGQGRETQYF | TGTGCCAGCAGCTCTCTGGGACAGGGGAGGGAGACCCAGTACTTC
TRBJ2-7 | few | TRBV19 | . | CASRAGRNYEQYF | TGTGCCAGTAGGGCCGGGAGAAATTACGAGCAGTACTTC
TRBJ2-5 | . | TRBV2 | TRBD2 | CASSPGLAVETQYF | TGTGCCAGCAGCCCGGGACTAGCGGTAGAGACCCAGTACTTC
TRBJ2-3 | . | TRBV10-3 | . | CAISGVSTDTQYF | TGTGCCATCAGCGGGGTTAGCACAGATACGCAGTATTTT
TRBJ2-5 | . | TRBV7-2 | TRBD2 | CASSLALAGAETQYF | TGTGCCAGCAGCTTAGCGCTAGCGGGAGCGGAGACCCAGTACTTC
TRBJ2-7 | . | TRBV14 | . | CASSQPGQPEFHEQYF | TGTGCCAGCAGCCAACCCGGACAGCCAGAATTCCACGAGCAGTACTTC